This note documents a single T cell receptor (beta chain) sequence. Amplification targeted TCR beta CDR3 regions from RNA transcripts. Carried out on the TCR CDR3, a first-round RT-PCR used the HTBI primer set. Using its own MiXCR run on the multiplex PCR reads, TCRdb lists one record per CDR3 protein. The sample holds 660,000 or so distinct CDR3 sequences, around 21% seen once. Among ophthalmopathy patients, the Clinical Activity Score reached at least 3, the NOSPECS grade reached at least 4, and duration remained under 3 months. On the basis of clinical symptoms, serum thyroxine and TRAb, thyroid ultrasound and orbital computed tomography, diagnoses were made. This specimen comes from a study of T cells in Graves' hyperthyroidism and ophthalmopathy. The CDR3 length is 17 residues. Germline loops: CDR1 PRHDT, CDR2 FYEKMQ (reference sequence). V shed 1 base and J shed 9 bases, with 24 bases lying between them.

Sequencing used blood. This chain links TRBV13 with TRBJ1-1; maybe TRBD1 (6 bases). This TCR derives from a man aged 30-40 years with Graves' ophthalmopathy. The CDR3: CASSLDWGREFRSKAFF. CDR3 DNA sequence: TGTGCCAGCAGCTTAGATTGGGGGCGCGAATTTAGATCGAAAGCTTTCTTT.